This T cell receptor beta chain was recorded in a study of blood T cell repertoires in COVID-19. Repertoires were generated with immunoSEQ multiplex PCR, while TCRdb's copy carries only in-frame clones and drops some. The table records around 170,000 clones, under 80% of them present only once. CDR3 length: 14 amino acids. Germline V gene lookup returns CDR1 MNHEY and CDR2 SVGAGI. This clone occurred a few times. Relative to the germline gene, one junction end is altered; a read error may explain this. The sample consisted of peripheral blood. The chain combines TRBV6-5 with TRBJ1-1; D may be TRBD1 (6 bases). The TCR was taken from an elderly woman with acute or convalescent COVID-19. The CDR3: CASSSIGTFDVFKF. In nucleotides, the CDR3 is TGTGCCAGCAGTTCAATCGGGACATTCGACGTTTTTAAATTT.